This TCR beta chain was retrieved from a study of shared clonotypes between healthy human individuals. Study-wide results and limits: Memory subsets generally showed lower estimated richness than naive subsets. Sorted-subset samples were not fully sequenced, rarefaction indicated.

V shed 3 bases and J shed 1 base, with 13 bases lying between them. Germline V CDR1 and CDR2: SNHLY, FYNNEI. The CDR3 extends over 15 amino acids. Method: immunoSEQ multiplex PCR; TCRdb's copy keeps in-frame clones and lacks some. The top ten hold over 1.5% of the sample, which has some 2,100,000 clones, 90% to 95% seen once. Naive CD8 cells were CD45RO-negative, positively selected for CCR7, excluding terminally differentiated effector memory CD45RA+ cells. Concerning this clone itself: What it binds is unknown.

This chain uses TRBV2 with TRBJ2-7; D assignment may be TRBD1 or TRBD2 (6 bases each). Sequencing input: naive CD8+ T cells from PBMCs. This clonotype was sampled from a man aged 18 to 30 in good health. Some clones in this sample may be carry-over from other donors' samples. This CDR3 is CASSEEGDQSYEQYF. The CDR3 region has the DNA TGTGCCAGCAGTGAGGAGGGGGATCAATCCTACGAGCAGTACTTC.